What follows are 18 T cell receptor beta chains derived from one specimen sequenced in a study of response to subunit inactivated influenza vaccine. Each CDR3 protein gets one entry after TCRdb re-called the RT-PCR reads with MiXCR. This sample yields a few hundred thousand distinct CDR3 sequences, of which 11% are seen a single time; roughly 12% belongs to the top ten. The source material was PBMCs from blood, sampled 40 to 50 days after vaccination. These receptors were collected from a man between 50 and 59 years old who received an inactivated influenza vaccine.

In its sample, this clonotype was seen many times. This chain uses TRBV12-3 or TRBV12-4 with TRBJ1-5, with D maybe TRBD1 (5 bases). V lost 2 bases to trimming and J lost 9 bases, with 5 bases between them. This CDR3 region has 11 residues. The CDR3 DNA reads as TGTGCCAGCAGTTTAAGGGGGCCCCAGCATTTT. Amino acid sequence: CASSLRGPQHF.

The chain employs TRBV10-2 and TRBJ2-5; D gene ambiguous. The CDR3 is 13 residues long. With 4 bases removed from V and 4 bases from J, the gap between germline ends came to 10 bases. Germline loops: CDR1 WSHSY, CDR2 SAAADI. The chain's CDR3 is CASSGRARETQYF. The CDR3 region has the DNA TGCGCCAGCAGTGGGAGAGCCCGAGAGACCCAGTACTTC.

There are many counts of this clonotype. V is TRBV12-3 or TRBV12-4 and J is TRBJ2-7; D possibly matches TRBD1 or TRBD2 (5 bases each). Trimming left V 6 bases short and J 2 bases short, with 8 bases between. The length of the CDR3 is 12 residues. CDR3 protein: CASSPGPYEQYF. CDR3 DNA sequence: TGTGCCAGCAGCCCGGGACCCTACGAGCAGTACTTC.

The chain links TRBV4-1 to TRBJ2-1; the D gene is possibly TRBD2 (6 bases). V was shortened by 3 bases and J by 2 bases, with 14 bases between the two germline ends. Germline V CDR1 and CDR2: MGHRA, YSYEKL. CDR3 length: 16 residues. The chain's CDR3 is CASSHRSGMTYNEQFF. CDR3 in DNA: TGCGCCAGCAGCCACCGTAGCGGAATGACCTACAATGAGCAGTTCTTC.

There are many counts of this clonotype. This chain connects TRBV29-1 to TRBJ2-1; D is ambiguous. The CDR3 spans 13 residues. V shed 7 bases and J shed 1 base, with 11 bases lying between them. Germline values: CDR1 SQVTM, CDR2 ANQGSEA. CDR3 amino acids: CSARRNSYNEQFF. CDR3 in DNA: TGCAGCGCCAGACGGAATTCCTACAATGAGCAGTTCTTC.

This clonotype was observed a handful of times. This sequence joins TRBV5-1 and TRBJ2-3; 10 nucleotides align to TRBD2. This CDR3 is built from 16 residues. J lost 4 bases, V lost 2 bases, and 7 bases had no gene match. Germline CDR1 is SGHRS and CDR2 is YFSETQ. CDR3 region: CASSFTSGGASDTQYF. The CDR3 bases are TGCGCCAGCAGCTTTACGAGCGGGGGGGCGTCAGATACGCAGTATTTT. The variable domain in full, with the rest retrieved from reference TRBV5-1 and TRBJ2-3, is KAGVTQTPRYLIKTRGQQVTLSCSPISGHRSVSWYQQTPGQGLQFLFEYFSETQRNKGNFPGRFSGRQFSNSRSEMNVSTLELGDSALYLCASSFTSGGASDTQYFGPGTRLTVL.

This clonotype was seen more than once but under ten times. The V call is TRBV4-3, the J call TRBJ2-3, with 8 bases identical to TRBD1. Per the germline V gene, CDR1 is LGHNA and CDR2 is YSLEER. Trimming at V came to 1 base and at J to 1 base, leaving 7 bases not matched to a gene. The CDR3 is 17 amino acids. CDR3 coding DNA: TGCGCCAGCAGCCAAGCAGAACCGGGACAGGGCACAGATACGCAGTATTTT. Translation gives CASSQAEPGQGTDTQYF.

This clonotype was seen many times. The chain has TRBV12-3 or TRBV12-4 and TRBJ2-7; TRBD2 agrees at 12 bases. The CDR3 is made up of 16 amino acids. J was trimmed by 2 bases and V by 4 bases; bases with no gene match: 6. The CDR3 reads CASSSTRTSGAYEQYF. CDR3 DNA sequence: TGTGCCAGCAGTTCCACCCGGACTAGCGGGGCCTACGAGCAGTACTTC.

This clonotype was picked up many times. The V and J genes are TRBV4-1 and TRBJ1-5; D not certain. Trimming took 1 base from V and 3 from J, leaving 7 bases between them. This CDR3 spans 14 amino acids. Germline V gene sequence: CDR1 MGHRA, CDR2 YSYEKL. In DNA form, the CDR3 reads TGCGCCAGCAGCCAAGTGGGGAACAATCAGCCCCAGCATTTT. The encoded protein is CASSQVGNNQPQHF.

The CDR3 here is CASSLEAVSSEQYF. The CDR3 DNA is TGTGCCAGCAGCTTAGAGGCAGTCTCGAGCGAGCAGTACTTC. The gene calls are TRBV7-9 and TRBJ2-7; D ambiguous. This CDR3 is built from 14 residues. V was clipped by 1 base and J by 6 bases, with 13 bases between them. Looked up from germline, CDR1 is SEHNR and CDR2 is FQNEAQ (reference sequence).

This clonotype occurred a few times. The J gene is TRBJ2-3, the V gene TRBV7-2; 7 nucleotides agree with TRBD1. With 5 bases clipped from V and 0 bases from J, the junction kept 5 bases outside the gene matches. Germline CDR1 and CDR2: SGHTA and FQGNSA. The CDR3 has 15 residues. DNA for the CDR3: TGTGCCAGCAGCGGGTGGGACAGCAGCACAGATACGCAGTATTTT. It yields the protein CASSGWDSSTDTQYF.

This rearrangement joins TRBV5-1 to TRBJ2-1, with D perhaps given as TRBD1 or TRBD2 (5 bases each). Per the germline V gene, CDR1 is SGHRS and CDR2 is YFSETQ. CDR3 length: 20 amino acids. Deletions cut 0 bases from V and 0 bases from J, with 22 bases between. The chain's CDR3 is CASSLAFGGLPLSSYNEQFF. The CDR3 DNA follows: TGCGCCAGCAGCTTGGCCTTTGGGGGATTGCCCCTTAGCTCCTACAATGAGCAGTTCTTC.

The chain couples TRBV20-1 to TRBJ2-2, with D maybe TRBD1 (5 bases). The CDR3 runs to 15 residues. CDR1 and CDR2 (germline): DFQATT, SNEGSKA (reference sequence). V was shortened by 3 bases and J by 7 bases, with 18 bases between the two germline ends. The chain's CDR3 is CSARNPLGRSGELFF. DNA of the CDR3: TGCAGTGCTAGGAACCCCCTGGGGCGGAGCGGGGAGCTGTTTTTT.

The sample holds many counts of this clonotype. The gene calls are TRBV18 and TRBJ1-1; D is undetermined. Germline values: CDR1 KGHSH, CDR2 LQKENI. This CDR3 has 10 amino acids. V was clipped by 5 bases and J by 4 bases, with 2 bases between them. As DNA, the CDR3 is TGTGCCAGCTCAGGCACTGAAGCTTTCTTT. Its translation is CASSGTEAFF.

This clonotype was found a few times. The chain couples TRBV9 to TRBJ2-2; D might be TRBD1 or TRBD2, each matching 5 bases. The V gene's germline CDR1 is SGDLS and CDR2 YYNGEE. The CDR3 consists of 15 residues. Deletions cut 4 bases from V and 1 base from J, with 11 bases between. Here the CDR3 reads CASSPRGMNTGELFF. CDR3 bases: TGTGCCAGCAGCCCACGGGGCATGAACACCGGGGAGCTGTTTTTT.

V usage is TRBV7-6 and J usage is TRBJ2-1; no firm D call. The CDR3 is 12 amino acids. CDR1 SGHVS and CDR2 FNYEAQ come from the germline V gene. The ends were cut back, 1 base at V and 10 bases at J, with 8 bases in the middle. CDR3 DNA: TGTGCCAGCAGCTTAGTATCCGGAGAGCAGTTCTTC. Protein sequence: CASSLVSGEQFF.

This clonotype has at least ten counts. The rearrangement uses TRBV2 and TRBJ1-6, with D uncertain. Trimming took off 8 bases at V and 7 bases at J, with 12 bases between the two ends. This CDR3 is built from 13 residues. Germline CDR1 SNHLY, CDR2 FYNNEI. The CDR3 reads CASGRLENSPLHF. The CDR3 DNA reads as TGTGCCAGCGGAAGGTTGGAGAATTCACCCCTCCACTTT.

The rearrangement joins TRBV12-3 or TRBV12-4 to TRBJ2-1; unclear D gene. The length of the CDR3 is 13 residues. V was pared by 9 bases and J by 6 bases, with 15 bases between. CDR3 in DNA: TGTGCCAGTCAATTAGGCCCCCCCAATGAGCAGTTCTTC. Protein: CASQLGPPNEQFF.